This entry concerns a single TCR beta chain. In the authors' methods: Scientists estimated how many nucleated cells there were by amplifying reference gene primers. Only in-frame clones appear in the TCRdb table, and some are missing; sequencing was by immunoSEQ multiplex PCR. D and trimming come from the DNA, and the V and J calls and clone size come from that table. Among about 99,000 clones listed, 79% were seen once. The data stem from a study of blood T cell repertoires in COVID-19. At the level of the study: Acute and convalescent COVID-19 specimens originated in the United States, Italy and Spain. From T cells, B-cell-depleted T cells, or PBMCs came the material, which was cDNA or gDNA.

Germline-derived CDR1 and CDR2 are WSHSY and SAAADI. There are 16 residues in the CDR3. This chain connects TRBV10-2 to TRBJ2-2, with 8 nucleotides matching TRBD2. The TCR sequence derives from a woman older than 75 with active or convalescent COVID-19. The sample taken for sequencing was peripheral blood. Here the CDR3 DNA reads TGCGCTACTAAACTGCCTAGCGGGTCTAACACCGGGGAGCTGTTTTTT. It specifies CATKLPSGSNTGELFF.